This is a list of T cell receptor beta chains from one sample in a study of CD8 T cells in ankylosing spondylitis. Using its own MiXCR run on the 5' RACE reads, TCRdb lists one record per CDR3 protein. The sample records about 750,000 distinct CDR3 sequences, around a fifth being singletons. Sequenced material: blood, either unsorted or a sorted T cell fraction (not recorded which). The receptors come from a male donor with ankylosing spondylitis. Both conserved end residues are part of each CDR3. Each record gives: J gene, clone size, V gene, D gene, CDR3 DNA, CDR3 protein. D genes are given only for firm matches. Not all rows give a size; the values are once, few, many and, for expanded clones, a class.

TRBJ2-1 . TRBV2 . TGTGCCAGCAGCGACACGGGACGGTCAAAGAATGAGCAGTTCTTC CASSDTGRSKNEQFF
TRBJ2-7 . TRBV6-2/TRBV6-3 TRBD2 TGTGCCAGCACCAATAGCCGAGCGGGGGAGCAGTACTTC CASTNSRAGEQYF
TRBJ2-3 few TRBV11-2 . TGTGCCAGCAGCCCACCGTGGACAGATACGCAGTATTTT CASSPPWTDTQYF
TRBJ2-2 . TRBV4-3 TRBD2 TGCGCCAGCAGCCAGGCTGGGACTAGCGGGAAAAGGGAGCTGTTTTTT CASSQAGTSGKRELFF
TRBJ2-7 . TRBV5-6 . TGTGCCAGGGGCTCCGGGGTTACCTACGAGCAGTACTTC CARGSGVTYEQYF
TRBJ1-2 few TRBV6-1 . TGTGCCAGCAGAACGCCCACAGGGTCTTTTGGCTATGGCTACACCTTC CASRTPTGSFGYGYTF
TRBJ2-5 few TRBV11-2 . TGTGCCAGCAGCCCCAGTAGGGGGGGGGAGACCCAGTACTTC CASSPSRGGETQYF
TRBJ1-1 many TRBV5-1 TRBD1 TGCGCCAGCAGCAATGGACAGGGAAGGAACACTGAAGCTTTCTTT CASSNGQGRNTEAFF
TRBJ2-2 few TRBV7-9 TRBD2 TGTGCCAGCACCCGACTAGCGGACACCGGGGAGCTGTTTTTT CASTRLADTGELFF
TRBJ2-1 . TRBV25-1 TRBD2 TGTGCCAGCAGTGACCCGACTAGCGGGGGGTACAATGAGCAGTTCTTC CASSDPTSGGYNEQFF
TRBJ2-3 . TRBV5-1 TRBD2 TGCGCCAGCAGCTTGAGAGCTCCAGCGGGGAGGTCAGATACGCAGTATTTT CASSLRAPAGRSDTQYF
TRBJ2-7 . TRBV7-2 TRBD2 TGTGCCAGCAGCTTCGGGACTAGCGGTTTCGAGCAGTACTTC CASSFGTSGFEQYF
TRBJ1-1 . TRBV2 TRBD1 TGTGCCAGCAGTGAAGCGTCGACAGGGGGCGAAGCTTTCTTT CASSEASTGGEAFF
TRBJ2-3 few TRBV7-3 . TGTGCCAGCAGCTCAGGGGGGGAGAGCACAGATACGCAGTATTTT CASSSGGESTDTQYF
TRBJ2-7 . TRBV6-5 . TGTGCCAGCAGCTCCCCGAGTTCTAATTACGAGCAGTACTTC CASSSPSSNYEQYF
TRBJ1-5 few TRBV6-1 TRBD1 TGTGCCAGCAGTCAGGGGGCGAGACAGCCCCAGCATTTT CASSQGARQPQHF
TRBJ1-5 few TRBV29-1 . TGCAGCGTTGCAGTAGGGGTCAATCAGCCCCAGCATTTT CSVAVGVNQPQHF
TRBJ2-5 . TRBV20-1 . TGCAGTGCTCGGCCCCAGGGAAGGGTGGAGGAGACCCAGTACTTC CSARPQGRVEETQYF
TRBJ2-7 . TRBV3-1 . TGTGCCAGCAGCCAGAGGAGGGGACCGACCTACGAGCAGTACTTC CASSQRRGPTYEQYF
TRBJ1-2 . TRBV12-3/TRBV12-4 TRBD1 TGTGCCAGCACCCAGGGGGCGGGTAACTATGGCTACACCTTC CASTQGAGNYGYTF
TRBJ1-1 . TRBV25-1 . TGTGCCAGCACCCCCCCGAGGGGGGGAGGGGTCACTGAAGCTTTCTTT CASTPPRGGGVTEAFF
TRBJ2-7 many TRBV20-1 TRBD2 TGCAGTGCGAAGCCGGAACTAGCGGGGGACTCCTACGAGCAGTACTTC CSAKPELAGDSYEQYF
TRBJ2-1 . TRBV7-9 . TGTGCCAGCAGCTCTCGTTGGGGGCAGAGCAATGAGCAGTTCTTC CASSSRWGQSNEQFF
TRBJ2-7 many TRBV5-1 TRBD2 TGCGCCAGCAGCACCATTAGCGGGGACTCCTACGAGCAGTACTTC CASSTISGDSYEQYF
TRBJ1-5 . TRBV6-1 TRBD1 TGTGCCAGCAGCCGGACAGGGGAGGGGAGTCAGCCCCAGCATTTT CASSRTGEGSQPQHF
TRBJ2-1 . TRBV6-2/TRBV6-3 . TGTGCCAGCAGTTATTACCGGGAAGGACCCTACAATGAGCAGTTCTTC CASSYYREGPYNEQFF
TRBJ2-3 . TRBV5-1 . TGCGCCAGCAGCTTTGGGTCCCAGAGGGATACGCAGTATTTT CASSFGSQRDTQYF
TRBJ2-5 once TRBV10-3 TRBD1 TGTGCCATCAGTGAGCCGACGGGACAGGGAGGAGAGACCCAGTACTTC CAISEPTGQGGETQYF
TRBJ2-7 . TRBV2 TRBD1 TGTGCCAGCAGTGGGACAGGGTTCTACGAGCAGTACTTC CASSGTGFYEQYF
TRBJ1-2 . TRBV4-1 . TGCGCCAGCAGCCAAGAGGGCGATTGGGGCAGCCTTAACTATGGCTACACCTTC CASSQEGDWGSLNYGYTF
TRBJ1-2 . TRBV20-1 . TGCAGTGCTAATGCCTTTGTAGCCACAAACTATGGCTACACCTTC CSANAFVATNYGYTF
TRBJ2-3 . TRBV5-1 TRBD2 TGCGCCAGCAGCGCGACTAGCGGGGGGGCCAACACAGATACGCAGTATTTT CASSATSGGANTDTQYF
TRBJ2-7 few TRBV20-1 TRBD1 TGCAGTGCTATAGGGGCCGGGACAGGGACCTACGAGCAGTACTTC CSAIGAGTGTYEQYF
TRBJ1-1 . TRBV20-1 . TGCAGTGCCATCAGGGCCGAAGCTTTCTTT CSAIRAEAFF
TRBJ1-1 few TRBV12-3/TRBV12-4 . TGTGCCAGCAGCAGCGGACAGAGGGACACTGAAGCTTTCTTT CASSSGQRDTEAFF
TRBJ1-2 . TRBV20-1 . TGCAGTGCTAGAGATCCCGGCACCTATGGCTACACCTTC CSARDPGTYGYTF
TRBJ1-2 few TRBV12-3/TRBV12-4 . TGTGCCAGCAGTCCGGGGGGTTGGGGTTACTATGGCTACACCTTC CASSPGGWGYYGYTF
TRBJ2-1 . TRBV5-1 TRBD1 TGCGCCAGCACCTCGGCAGGGGGCCACCAAGCCGCGCAGTTCTTC CASTSAGGHQAAQFF
TRBJ2-1 few TRBV24-1 . TGTGCCACCAGTGATTCGACAGAGTACAATGAGCAGTTCTTC CATSDSTEYNEQFF
TRBJ1-1 few TRBV29-1 . TGCAGCGTCGCCGGGACCCAGATGGGGCAAATGAACACTGAAGCTTTCTTT CSVAGTQMGQMNTEAFF
TRBJ2-1 . TRBV7-3 TRBD2 TGTGCCAGCAGTTCCAACCTAGCGGGGGGATACAATGAGCAGTTCTTC CASSSNLAGGYNEQFF
TRBJ2-2 few TRBV2 TRBD1 TGTGCCAGCAGCCCGACAGGGTTGGACGGGGAGCTGTTTTTT CASSPTGLDGELFF
TRBJ2-7 . TRBV20-1 TRBD1 TGCAGTGCTTTCGGACAGGGGAGCTCCTACGAGCAGTACTTC CSAFGQGSSYEQYF
TRBJ1-2 . TRBV20-1 . TGCAGTGCTGCAGATAACTATGGCTACACCTTC CSAADNYGYTF
TRBJ2-2 . TRBV18 TRBD2 TGTGCCAGCTCACCAACAATTTTGGCGGGAGATACCGGGGAGCTGTTTTTT CASSPTILAGDTGELFF
TRBJ1-2 . TRBV5-5 . TGTGCCAGCAGCGGGTGGACGGCGAGCTATGGCTACACCTTC CASSGWTASYGYTF
TRBJ1-1 . TRBV2 . TGTGCCAGCAGCGCCGGGGAGGCGGGGGCGAGCACTGAAGCTTTCTTT CASSAGEAGASTEAFF
TRBJ2-1 . TRBV15 . TGTGCCACCAGCAGAGGGTGGCGCGGGGGCCCGAATGAGCAGTTCTTC CATSRGWRGGPNEQFF
TRBJ2-3 . TRBV30 TRBD2 TGTGCCTGGAGCGCTACGGGACTAGCCGATACGCAGTATTTT CAWSATGLADTQYF
TRBJ2-3 once TRBV15 . TGTGCCACCAGCCTGGGGTCAGATACGCAGTATTTT CATSLGSDTQYF
TRBJ1-1 . TRBV7-9 . TGTGCCAGCAGCAAAAGCTGGGGCGGGAACACTGAAGCTTTCTTT CASSKSWGGNTEAFF